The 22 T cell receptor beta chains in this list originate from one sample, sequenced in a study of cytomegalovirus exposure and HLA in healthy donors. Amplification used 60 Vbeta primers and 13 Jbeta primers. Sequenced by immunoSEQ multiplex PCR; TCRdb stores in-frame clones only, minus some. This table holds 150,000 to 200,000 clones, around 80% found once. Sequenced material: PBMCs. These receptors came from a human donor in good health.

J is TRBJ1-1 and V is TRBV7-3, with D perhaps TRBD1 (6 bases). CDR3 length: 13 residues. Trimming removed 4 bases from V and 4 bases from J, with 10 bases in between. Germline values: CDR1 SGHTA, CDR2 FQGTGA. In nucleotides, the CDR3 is TGTGCCAGCAGCTCTTCAGGGGTCACTGAAGCTTTCTTT. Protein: CASSSSGVTEAFF.

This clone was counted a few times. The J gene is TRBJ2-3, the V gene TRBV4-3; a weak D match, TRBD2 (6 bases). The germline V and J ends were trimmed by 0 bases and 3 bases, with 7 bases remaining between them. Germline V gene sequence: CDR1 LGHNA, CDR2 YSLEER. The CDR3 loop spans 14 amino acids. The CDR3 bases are TGCGCCAGCAGCCAAGATGGGGGGACAGATACGCAGTATTTT. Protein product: CASSQDGGTDTQYF.

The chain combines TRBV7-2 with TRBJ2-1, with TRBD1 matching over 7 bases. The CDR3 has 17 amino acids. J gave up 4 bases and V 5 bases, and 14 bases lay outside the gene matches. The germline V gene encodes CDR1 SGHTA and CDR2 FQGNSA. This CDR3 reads CASSRKQGSFGYNEQFF. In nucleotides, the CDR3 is TGTGCCAGCAGCCGTAAACAGGGGTCCTTCGGGTACAATGAGCAGTTCTTC.

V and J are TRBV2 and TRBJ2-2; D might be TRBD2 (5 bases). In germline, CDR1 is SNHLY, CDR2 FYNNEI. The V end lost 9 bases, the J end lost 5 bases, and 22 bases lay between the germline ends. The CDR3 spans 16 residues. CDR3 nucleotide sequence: TGTGCCAGGGACTCTGGGGAATGGGAATCGACCGGGGAGCTGTTTTTT. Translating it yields CARDSGEWESTGELFF.

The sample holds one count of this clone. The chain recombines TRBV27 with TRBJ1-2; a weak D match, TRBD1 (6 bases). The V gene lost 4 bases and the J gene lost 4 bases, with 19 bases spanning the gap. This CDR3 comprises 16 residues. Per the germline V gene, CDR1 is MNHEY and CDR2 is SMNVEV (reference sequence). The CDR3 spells CASSSRPLQGGYGYTF. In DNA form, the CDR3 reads TGTGCCAGCAGTTCGAGACCGCTACAGGGTGGCTATGGCTACACCTTC.

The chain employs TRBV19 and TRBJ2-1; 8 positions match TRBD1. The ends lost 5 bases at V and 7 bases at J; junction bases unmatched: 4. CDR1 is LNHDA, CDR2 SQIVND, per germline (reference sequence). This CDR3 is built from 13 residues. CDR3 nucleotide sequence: TGTGCCAGTAGTCGGGACAGGCGAAATGAGCAGTTCTTC. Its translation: CASSRDRRNEQFF.

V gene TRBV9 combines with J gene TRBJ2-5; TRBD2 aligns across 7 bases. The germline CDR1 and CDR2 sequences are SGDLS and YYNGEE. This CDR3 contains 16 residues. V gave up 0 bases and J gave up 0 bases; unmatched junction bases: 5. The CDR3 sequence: CASSVEAGVYQETQYF. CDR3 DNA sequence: TGTGCCAGCAGCGTAGAGGCGGGGGTATACCAAGAGACCCAGTACTTC.

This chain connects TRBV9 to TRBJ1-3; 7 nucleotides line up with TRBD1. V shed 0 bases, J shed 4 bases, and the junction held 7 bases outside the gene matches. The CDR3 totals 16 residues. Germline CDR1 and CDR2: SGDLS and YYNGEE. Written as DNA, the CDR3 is TGTGCCAGCAGCGTAGCGGCAGGGGGAGCCGGAAACACCATATATTTT. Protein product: CASSVAAGGAGNTIYF.

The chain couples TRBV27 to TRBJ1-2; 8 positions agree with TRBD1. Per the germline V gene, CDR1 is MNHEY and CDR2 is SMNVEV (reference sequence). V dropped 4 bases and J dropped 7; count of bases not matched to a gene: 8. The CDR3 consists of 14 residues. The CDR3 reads CASSYAQGAGGYTF. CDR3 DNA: TGTGCCAGCAGTTACGCTCAGGGGGCTGGTGGCTACACCTTC.

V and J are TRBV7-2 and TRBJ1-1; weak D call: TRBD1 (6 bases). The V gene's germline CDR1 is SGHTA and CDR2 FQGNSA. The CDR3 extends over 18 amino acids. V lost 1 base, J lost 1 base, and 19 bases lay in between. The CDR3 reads CASSLGGGGQVWNTEAFF. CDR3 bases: TGTGCCAGCAGCTTAGGTGGGGGCGGACAAGTTTGGAACACTGAAGCTTTCTTT.

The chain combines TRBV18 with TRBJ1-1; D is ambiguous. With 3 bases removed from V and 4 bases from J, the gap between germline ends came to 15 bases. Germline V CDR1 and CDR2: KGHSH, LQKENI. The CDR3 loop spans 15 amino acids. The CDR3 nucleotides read TGTGCCAGCTCACCCCGAGCGGGGATGGGCACTGAAGCTTTCTTT. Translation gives CASSPRAGMGTEAFF.

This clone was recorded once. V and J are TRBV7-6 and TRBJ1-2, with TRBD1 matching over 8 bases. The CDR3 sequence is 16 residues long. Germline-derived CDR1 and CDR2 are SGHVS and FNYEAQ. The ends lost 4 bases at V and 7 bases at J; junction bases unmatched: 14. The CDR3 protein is CASSSEFPGQEVGYTF. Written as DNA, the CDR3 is TGTGCCAGCAGCTCAGAATTTCCGGGACAGGAGGTTGGCTACACCTTC.

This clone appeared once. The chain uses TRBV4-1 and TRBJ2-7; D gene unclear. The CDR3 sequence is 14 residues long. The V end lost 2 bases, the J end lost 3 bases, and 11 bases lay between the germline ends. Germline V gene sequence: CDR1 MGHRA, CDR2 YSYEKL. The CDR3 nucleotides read TGCGCCAGCAGCCAATTCGAGAGGAACTACGAGCAGTACTTC. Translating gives CASSQFERNYEQYF.

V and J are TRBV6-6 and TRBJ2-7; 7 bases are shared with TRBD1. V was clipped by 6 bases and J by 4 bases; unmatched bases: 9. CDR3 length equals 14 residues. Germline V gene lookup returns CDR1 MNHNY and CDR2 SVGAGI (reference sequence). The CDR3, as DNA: TGTGCCAGCAGCCCCCGACAGGGTCCATACGAGCAGTACTTC. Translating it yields CASSPRQGPYEQYF.

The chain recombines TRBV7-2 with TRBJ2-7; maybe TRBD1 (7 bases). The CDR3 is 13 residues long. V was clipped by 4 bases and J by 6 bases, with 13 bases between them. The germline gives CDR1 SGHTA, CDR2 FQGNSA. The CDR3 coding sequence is TGTGCCAGCAGCTGGAGGGGGCTAGGCGAGCAGTACTTC. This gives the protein CASSWRGLGEQYF. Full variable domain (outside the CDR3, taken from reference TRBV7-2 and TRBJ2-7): GAGVSQSPSNKVTEKGKDVELRCDPISGHTALYWYRQSLGQGLEFLIYFQGNSAPDKSGLPSDRFSAERTGGSVSTLTIQRTQQEDSAVYLCASSWRGLGEQYFGPGTRLTVT.

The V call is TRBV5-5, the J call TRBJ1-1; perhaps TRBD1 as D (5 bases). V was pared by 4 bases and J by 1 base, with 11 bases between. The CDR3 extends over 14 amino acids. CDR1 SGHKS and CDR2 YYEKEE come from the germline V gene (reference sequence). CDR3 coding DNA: TGTGCCAGCAGCCCCGGGGGGTCGAACACTGAAGCTTTCTTT. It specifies CASSPGGSNTEAFF.

CDR3 nucleotides: TGTGCCAGCAGCTCCACACCTCCTTCGCTCGAGCAGTACTTC. The encoded protein is CASSSTPPSLEQYF. The chain carries TRBV11-2 and TRBJ2-7; D uncertain. V dropped 4 bases and J dropped 6 bases, with 16 bases sitting between them. Germline CDR1 is SGHAT and CDR2 is FQNNGV. There are 14 residues in the CDR3.

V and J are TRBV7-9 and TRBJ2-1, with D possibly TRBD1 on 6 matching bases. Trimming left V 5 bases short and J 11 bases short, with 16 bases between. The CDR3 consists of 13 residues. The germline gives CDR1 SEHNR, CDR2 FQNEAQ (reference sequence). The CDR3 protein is CASSRYRAIKQFF. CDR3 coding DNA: TGTGCCAGCAGCCGATACAGGGCCATCAAGCAGTTCTTC.

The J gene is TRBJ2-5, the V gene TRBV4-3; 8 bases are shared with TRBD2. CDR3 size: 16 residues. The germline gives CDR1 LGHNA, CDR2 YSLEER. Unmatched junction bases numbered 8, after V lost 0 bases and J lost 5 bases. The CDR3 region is CASSQEGTGGPETQYF. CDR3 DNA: TGCGCCAGCAGCCAAGAGGGGACGGGGGGGCCGGAGACCCAGTACTTC.

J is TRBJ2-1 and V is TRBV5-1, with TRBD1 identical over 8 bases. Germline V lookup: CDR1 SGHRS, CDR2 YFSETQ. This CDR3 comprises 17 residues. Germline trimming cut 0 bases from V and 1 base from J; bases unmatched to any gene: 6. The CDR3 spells CASSLGAQGASYNEQFF. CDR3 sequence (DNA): TGCGCCAGCAGCTTGGGAGCCCAGGGGGCATCCTACAATGAGCAGTTCTTC.

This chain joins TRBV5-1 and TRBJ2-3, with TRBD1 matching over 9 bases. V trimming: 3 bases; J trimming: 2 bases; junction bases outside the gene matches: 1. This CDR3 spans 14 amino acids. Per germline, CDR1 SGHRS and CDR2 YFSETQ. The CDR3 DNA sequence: TGCGCCAGCAGCTGGGACAGGGCCACAGATACGCAGTATTTT. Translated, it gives CASSWDRATDTQYF.

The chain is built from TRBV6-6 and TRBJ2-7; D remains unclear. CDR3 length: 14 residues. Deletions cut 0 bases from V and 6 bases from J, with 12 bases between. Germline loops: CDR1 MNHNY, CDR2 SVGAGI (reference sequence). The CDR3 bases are TGTGCCAGCAGTTACTCCCAGGTATGGCCCGAGCAGTACTTC. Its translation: CASSYSQVWPEQYF.